This T cell receptor beta chain comes out of a study of T cell responses to AZD1222 COVID-19 vaccine. The overall study: Timing groups of about 4 and about 12 weeks for second doses were pooled.

The data were produced by immunoSEQ multiplex PCR, yet TCRdb's version contains in-frame clones alone and is incomplete. Of some 120,000 clones listed, 70% to 90% were seen once; the top ten hold around a quarter. A word on this clone: Its antigen remains unknown.

Study-level points and caveats: Researchers took repertoire samples only after the peak T cell response had come.

V lost 2 bases, J lost 0 bases, and 11 bases lay in between. The CDR3 sequence is 15 residues long. The clonotype was recovered from an adult in good health. This chain links TRBV5-3 with TRBJ1-1; D is ambiguous. TRBV5-3 is reported as an ORF; its role is uncertain. The sequencing used peripheral blood, collected on day 0 of AZD1222 vaccination. The CDR3 coding sequence is TGTGCCAGAAGCTTACTCCGGCGGTTGAACACTGAAGCTTTCTTT. Protein: CARSLLRRLNTEAFF.